The 27 T cell receptor beta chains in this list originate from one sample, sequenced in a study of T cell clonotyping in hematopoietic cell transplantation. Profiled with immunoSEQ multiplex PCR; TCRdb holds only in-frame clones, not every one. The sample holds approximately 39,000 clones, 85% to 95% seen once. Indicated time point: recipient sample about 28 days before transplant, after cytoreduction. The sequences come from peripheral blood mononuclear cells, collected before stem cell transplant. The source is a man in his forties or fifties with chronic myeloid leukemia. Some clones in this sample may be carry-over from other donors' samples.

This sequence joins TRBV28 and TRBJ1-6; maybe TRBD1 (6 bases). CDR1 and CDR2 (germline): MDHEN, SYDVKM. The V end was cut by 2 bases, the J end by 8 bases, with 13 bases between. The CDR3 extends over 15 amino acids. The CDR3 loop is CASSLTGPSYSPLHF. The CDR3 nucleotides are TGTGCCAGCAGTTTAACAGGGCCCTCGTATTCACCCCTCCACTTT.

This chain joins TRBV7-3 and TRBJ2-1, with 8 bases lining up with TRBD1. Germline V CDR1 and CDR2: SGHTA, FQGTGA. The CDR3 covers 13 residues. V lost 4 bases to trimming and J lost 9 bases; unmatched junction nucleotides: 5. The CDR3 region is CASSSYRGSEQFF. The DNA of the CDR3 is TGTGCCAGCAGCTCCTACAGGGGGAGTGAGCAGTTCTTC.

Turning to this clone: Its ends do not fully match the called genes, so a read error is possible. The chain uses TRBV7-7 and TRBJ2-2; 11 bases agree with TRBD2. Germline V gene data show CDR1 as SSHAT and CDR2 as FNYEAQ (reference sequence). The CDR3 totals 15 residues. The CDR3 loop reads CASSATSGDAGELFF. The CDR3 DNA sequence: TGTGCTAGCAGTGCGACTAGCGGGGACGCCGGGGAGCTGTTTTTT.

The chain recombines TRBV28 with TRBJ2-7, with TRBD2 matching 10 bases. Unmatched junction bases numbered 4, after V lost 5 bases and J lost 12 bases. The CDR3 consists of 11 residues. Germline CDR1 reads MDHEN; CDR2 reads SYDVKM. CDR3 nucleotides: TGTGCCAGCAGTCTAGCGGGGGAGAGGTACTTC. As protein: CASSLAGERYF.

A single count supports this clone. The rearrangement uses TRBV27 and TRBJ1-1, with D uncertain. V shed 5 bases and J shed 1 base, with 11 bases lying between them. CDR1 is MNHEY, CDR2 SMNVEV, per germline (reference sequence). The CDR3 length is 14 residues. The CDR3 here is CASSPSWTNTEAFF. DNA of the CDR3: TGTGCCAGCAGTCCCTCGTGGACGAACACTGAAGCTTTCTTT.

This clone was found once. The chain combines TRBV2 with TRBJ1-2; 8 positions match TRBD1. Trimming cost V 9 bases and J 8 bases; bases outside gene matches: 14. CDR3 length: 14 amino acids. Per germline, CDR1 SNHLY and CDR2 FYNNEI. CDR3 region: CASEGRQGARGYTF. DNA for the CDR3: TGTGCCAGTGAAGGCCGTCAGGGGGCGCGGGGCTACACCTTC.

This rearrangement joins TRBV28 to TRBJ2-1, with no clear D. CDR1 MDHEN and CDR2 SYDVKM come from the germline V gene. Trimming shortened V by 6 bases and J by 8 bases, and 11 bases separated the two germline ends. The CDR3 has 12 residues. CDR3 in amino acids: CASRESVDEQFF. The CDR3 bases are TGTGCCAGCAGGGAATCCGTGGATGAGCAGTTCTTC. The full variable domain, with the rest looked up from reference TRBV28 and TRBJ2-1, is DVKVTQSSRYLVKRTGEKVFLECVQDMDHENMFWYRQDPGLGLRLIYFSYDVKMKEKGDIPEGYSVSREKKERFSLILESASTNQTSMYLCASRESVDEQFFGPGTRLTVL.

This clone came up once. This rearrangement joins TRBV5-6 to TRBJ1-2, with D possibly being TRBD1 (6 bases). Trimming removed 0 bases from V and 4 bases from J, with 10 bases in between. The CDR3 has 14 amino acids. In germline, CDR1 is SGHDT, CDR2 YYEEEE. Written as DNA, the CDR3 is TGTGCCAGCAGCTTGGTAGGGGGTGCCTATGGCTACACCTTC. This sequence encodes CASSLVGGAYGYTF.

This clone has just a few counts. The CDR3 DNA is TGTGCCAGCAGCTCCTTACTAGCGGTATTGGGGACAGATACGCAGTATTTT. Its translation: CASSSLLAVLGTDTQYF. This chain links TRBV11-3 with TRBJ2-3; 8 nucleotides agree with TRBD2. Germline V gene lookup returns CDR1 SGHNT and CDR2 YENEEA. V lost 4 bases to trimming and J lost 3 bases; unmatched junction nucleotides: 12. The CDR3 sequence is 17 residues long.

This clone has a single count. The V gene is TRBV7-8, the J gene TRBJ1-2; 8 bases map to TRBD1. Trimming removed 1 base from V and 3 bases from J; junction bases left unmatched: 7. CDR3 size: 16 residues. The germline CDR1 and CDR2 sequences are SGHVS and FQNEAQ. The CDR3 sequence: CASSLEYGQGDYGYTF. DNA of the CDR3: TGTGCCAGCAGCTTAGAATATGGACAGGGAGACTATGGCTACACCTTC.

The V call is TRBV19, the J call TRBJ1-6, with D maybe TRBD1 (6 bases). The V end lost 5 bases, the J end lost 7 bases, and 12 bases lay between the germline ends. The CDR3 has 14 residues. Germline assignment: CDR1 LNHDA and CDR2 SQIVND (reference sequence). CDR3: CASSLGQQNSPLHF. The CDR3 DNA reads as TGTGCCAGTAGTCTTGGACAGCAGAATTCACCCCTCCACTTT.

V gene TRBV4-3 combines with J gene TRBJ2-1; TRBD2 agrees at 15 bases. The germline V gene has CDR1 LGHNA and CDR2 YSLEER. This CDR3 has 20 amino acids. Trimming took 2 bases from V and 6 from J; bases not matched to a gene: 14. The CDR3 nucleotides are TGCGCCAGCAGCCAAAGGGGACTAGCGGGGGGCCTTGCCCAAGCCAATGAGCAGTTCTTC. Its translation: CASSQRGLAGGLAQANEQFF.

Only one count was recorded for this clone. The chain is built from TRBV6-5 and TRBJ2-7; D not certain. V lost 0 bases, J lost 4 bases, and 7 bases lay in between. Germline CDR1 MNHEY, CDR2 SVGAGI. The CDR3 has 13 residues. Here the CDR3 DNA reads TGTGCCAGCAGTTACTCGCAACATTACGAGCAGTACTTC. It encodes CASSYSQHYEQYF.

The chain has TRBV30 and TRBJ2-7; no clear D gene. The CDR3 loop spans 13 amino acids. Trimming pared 0 bases from V and 9 bases from J, leaving 15 bases between. From germline, CDR1 is GTSNPN and CDR2 SVGIG (reference sequence). The DNA of the CDR3 is TGTGCCTGGAGTGTAGGAAGTCCAGGTGTGCAGTACTTC. This codes for CAWSVGSPGVQYF.

The V call is TRBV5-1, the J call TRBJ2-1, with TRBD1 as a possible D gene (6 bases). Germline lookup yields CDR1 SGHRS and CDR2 YFSETQ. The CDR3 extends over 16 amino acids. Trimming took 4 bases from V and 5 from J, leaving 19 bases between them. The CDR3 DNA sequence: TGCGCCAGCAGCAATGACCCTTACAGGGATAACAATGAGCAGTTCTTC. The encoded protein is CASSNDPYRDNNEQFF. Based on the CDR3 plus reference TRBV5-1 and TRBJ2-1, the full variable domain is KAGVTQTPRYLIKTRGQQVTLSCSPISGHRSVSWYQQTPGQGLQFLFEYFSETQRNKGNFPGRFSGRQFSNSRSEMNVSTLELGDSALYLCASSNDPYRDNNEQFFGPGTRLTVL.

V usage is TRBV5-4 and J usage is TRBJ2-5; 7 bases map to TRBD2. V was clipped by 6 bases and J by 7 bases; unmatched bases: 9. There are 13 residues in the CDR3. CDR1 is SGHNT and CDR2 is YYREEE in the germline V gene (reference sequence). CDR3 region: CASNFMGRGTQYF. CDR3 DNA sequence: TGTGCCAGCAATTTCATGGGGAGGGGGACCCAGTACTTC.

The chain is built from TRBV29-1 and TRBJ1-6; D may be TRBD1 (5 bases). Germline assignment: CDR1 SQVTM and CDR2 ANQGSEA. CDR3 length: 13 residues. The germline V and J ends were trimmed by 6 bases and 8 bases, with 14 bases remaining between them. The CDR3 reads CSVRQNRDSPLHF. The DNA of the CDR3 is TGCAGCGTGCGACAGAATCGGGATTCACCCCTCCACTTT.

The rearrangement joins TRBV28 to TRBJ1-2, with TRBD1 as a possible D gene (6 bases). This CDR3 region has 14 residues. The germline V and J ends were trimmed by 3 bases and 8 bases, with 16 bases remaining between them. CDR1 and CDR2 (germline): MDHEN, SYDVKM. The DNA for the CDR3 is TGTGCCAGCAGTTTGGGGGGGCCTAAAAAAGGCTACACCTTC. As protein: CASSLGGPKKGYTF.

The chain combines TRBV5-4 with TRBJ1-2; D unresolved. Between the trimmed V and J ends, which lost 1 base and 4 bases, there was a span of 14 bases. CDR1 SGHNT and CDR2 YYREEE come from the germline V gene (reference sequence). CDR3 length: 15 residues. The CDR3 loop is CASSLPRGRSYGYTF. The CDR3 region has the DNA TGTGCCAGCAGCTTGCCTCGGGGTAGGAGCTATGGCTACACCTTC.

The chain combines TRBV6-6 with TRBJ2-2; 8 bases map to TRBD2. The CDR3 covers 16 residues. CDR1 is MNHNY and CDR2 is SVGAGI in the germline V gene (reference sequence). Trimming cost V 6 bases and J 6 bases; bases outside gene matches: 12. CDR3 bases: TGTGCCAGCAGCCCCCAATCCCGGGGGGGATCCGGGGAGCTGTTTTTT. Its protein is CASSPQSRGGSGELFF.

The chain recombines TRBV30 with TRBJ2-1; D unclear. The CDR3 is 11 amino acids. CDR1 and CDR2 from the germline V gene are GTSNPN and SVGIG (reference sequence). V was cut by 1 base and J by 9 bases, with 7 bases left in between. CDR3 in amino acids: CAWSARSEQFF. The DNA of the CDR3 is TGTGCCTGGAGTGCGAGAAGTGAGCAGTTCTTC.

This clone was picked up one time. The chain is built from TRBV27 and TRBJ2-7, with D unresolved. The CDR3 spans 12 residues. V was pared by 4 bases and J by 4 bases, with 8 bases between. CDR1 is MNHEY, CDR2 SMNVEV, per germline (reference sequence). DNA of the CDR3: TGTGCCAGCAGTTCGGAAGGGTACGAGCAGTACTTC. This codes for CASSSEGYEQYF.

The chain carries TRBV5-6 and TRBJ1-1; 7 nucleotides agree with TRBD1. CDR3 length equals 13 residues. J gave up 4 bases and V 7 bases, and 7 bases lay outside the gene matches. Germline CDR1 and CDR2: SGHDT and YYEEEE. DNA of the CDR3: TGTGCCAGCCAACCGACAGGGACCACTGAAGCTTTCTTT. It translates to CASQPTGTTEAFF.

The V gene is TRBV7-2, the J gene TRBJ1-5; D is uncertain. The CDR3 has 15 amino acids. Trimming took 0 bases from V and 6 from J, leaving 12 bases between them. The germline CDR1 and CDR2 sequences are SGHTA and FQGNSA. The chain's CDR3 is CASSLAPPRSQPQHF. DNA of the CDR3: TGTGCCAGCAGCTTAGCGCCGCCTCGAAGTCAGCCCCAGCATTTT.

This clone was seen a single time. The chain recombines TRBV4-3 with TRBJ1-6; D uncertain. CDR3 length: 16 amino acids. V shed 0 bases and J shed 0 bases, with 6 bases lying between them. Germline values: CDR1 LGHNA, CDR2 YSLEER. In DNA, the CDR3 is TGCGCCAGCAGCCAAGAGCCGAGCTCCTATAATTCACCCCTCCACTTT. Protein product: CASSQEPSSYNSPLHF.

The chain has TRBV4-2 and TRBJ1-2; D uncertain. Germline V gene lookup returns CDR1 LGHNA and CDR2 YNFKEQ. The CDR3 consists of 15 residues. V lost 6 bases and J lost 5, with 19 bases in between. As DNA, the CDR3 is TGTGCCAGCAGGGAACAGAAGATACCTCCATATGGCTACACCTTC. It translates to CASREQKIPPYGYTF.

This chain joins TRBV5-6 and TRBJ2-3; no firm D call. Trimming took off 6 bases at V and 6 bases at J, with 8 bases between the two ends. The CDR3 length is 11 residues. From germline, CDR1 is SGHDT and CDR2 YYEEEE. As DNA, the CDR3 is TGTGCCAGCACCCTCCAGGATACGCAGTATTTT. Its protein product is CASTLQDTQYF. Full variable domain (rest looked up from reference TRBV5-6 and TRBJ2-3): DAGVTQSPTHLIKTRGQQVTLRCSPKSGHDTVSWYQQALGQGPQFIFQYYEEEERQRGNFPDRFSGHQFPNYSSELNVNALLLGDSALYLCASTLQDTQYFGPGTRLTVL.